The present T cell receptor (beta chain) was sequenced within a study of cytomegalovirus exposure and HLA in healthy donors. A multiplex PCR was run with 60 Vbeta primers and 13 Jbeta primers. Method: immunoSEQ multiplex PCR; TCRdb's copy keeps in-frame clones and lacks some. The sample consists of about 180,000 clones, 76% of them appearing once. CDR1 MNHNS and CDR2 SASEGT come from the germline V gene. The CDR3 covers 16 residues. V gave up 4 bases and J gave up 0 bases; unmatched junction bases: 8. Remarks on this clone: Its target is unknown.

Broader study findings: Presence/absence analyses assumed roughly uniform sequencing depth across donors. The study dropped some indistinguishable V segments, TRBV6-2 and TRBV6-3 among them.

The clonotype comes from a man aged 18 to 29 in good health and CMV-seronegative. This chain uses TRBV6-1 with TRBJ2-7; the match to TRBD1 covers 8 bases. Material: PBMCs. The CDR3 nucleotides read TGTGCCAGCAGTGTCTTCCCGGGACAGGCCTCCTACGAGCAGTACTTC. The encoded protein is CASSVFPGQASYEQYF.